Listed here are 18 T cell receptor beta chains from one sample, sequenced in a study of blood T cell repertoires in COVID-19. Produced via immunoSEQ multiplex PCR; TCRdb's table is partial and in-frame only. The sample records roughly 300,000 clones, about 81% being singletons. The sequenced sample consisted of peripheral blood. These receptors were obtained from a human donor with COVID-19, enrolled during active disease. The donor label of this sample is uncertain.

This chain links TRBV11-2 with TRBJ2-1; D is unclear. The CDR3 totals 14 residues. Germline loops: CDR1 SGHAT, CDR2 FQNNGV. V was pared by 1 base and J by 6 bases, with 10 bases between. CDR3 sequence (DNA): TGTGCCAGCAGCTTAGTCCGCGCCGTCAATGAGCAGTTCTTC. This translates into CASSLVRAVNEQFF.

The rearrangement joins TRBV11-2 to TRBJ1-4; no firm D call. Germline CDR1 and CDR2: SGHAT and FQNNGV. V dropped 10 bases and J dropped 5 bases, with 11 bases sitting between them. This CDR3 has 12 amino acids. The CDR3 region is CATRSGNEKLFF. CDR3 sequence (DNA): TGTGCCACTCGGTCGGGGAATGAAAAACTGTTTTTT.

The J gene is TRBJ2-2, the V gene TRBV3-1 (or the pseudogene TRBV3-2); 7 nucleotides align to TRBD1. CDR3 length: 13 residues. The trim removed 4 bases at V and 6 bases at J, leaving 2 bases unmatched. Germline assignment: CDR1 LGHDT and CDR2 YNNKEL (reference sequence). CDR3 in DNA: TGTGCCAGCAGCCCAGGGGGTTCCGGGGAGCTGTTTTTT. It specifies CASSPGGSGELFF.

This clone was seen a few times. V is TRBV7-3 and J is TRBJ2-7; D perhaps matches TRBD1 (7 bases). The V end was cut by 3 bases, the J end by 0 bases, with 12 bases between. Per the germline V gene, CDR1 is SGHTA and CDR2 is FQGTGA. The CDR3 contains 15 residues. CDR3 sequence: CASSFGRGDSYEQYF. The DNA for the CDR3 is TGTGCCAGCAGCTTTGGCAGGGGGGACTCCTACGAGCAGTACTTC.

The chain is built from TRBV29-1 and TRBJ2-5; D perhaps matches TRBD2 (6 bases). Germline V gene data show CDR1 as SQVTM and CDR2 as ANQGSEA. The CDR3 is made up of 12 amino acids. The germline V and J ends were trimmed by 5 bases and 2 bases, with 9 bases remaining between them. The CDR3: CSVTDYQETQYF. The CDR3 region has the DNA TGCAGCGTTACGGACTATCAAGAGACCCAGTACTTC.

The V gene is TRBV14, the J gene TRBJ2-3, with a weak D call TRBD1 (5 bases). Trimming stripped 1 base from V and 2 bases from J, with 10 bases between. This CDR3 spans 15 amino acids. Per germline, CDR1 SGHDN and CDR2 FVKESK. CDR3 amino acids: CASSQAGFLTDTQYF. CDR3 nucleotides: TGTGCCAGCAGCCAAGCAGGGTTTCTCACAGATACGCAGTATTTT.

CDR3 amino acids: CASSPDQGAGANVLTF. CDR3 nucleotide sequence: TGTGCCAGCAGCCCAGATCAGGGGGCTGGGGCCAACGTCCTGACTTTC. V is TRBV28 and J is TRBJ2-6; TRBD1 matches 7 bases. Germline CDR1 is MDHEN and CDR2 is SYDVKM. Trimming cost V 6 bases and J 2 bases; bases outside gene matches: 7. The CDR3 contains 16 residues.

For the CDR3, the DNA is TGTGCCAGCAGCTTGGTGGGCAGCGGACAGGGCTACACCTTC. Protein sequence: CASSLVGSGQGYTF. The chain has TRBV5-4 and TRBJ1-2, with D possibly being TRBD1 (6 bases). From germline, CDR1 is SGHNT and CDR2 YYREEE (reference sequence). The CDR3 extends over 14 amino acids. The germline V and J ends were trimmed by 0 bases and 8 bases, with 14 bases remaining between them. Full variable domain (outside the CDR3, taken from reference TRBV5-4 and TRBJ1-2): ETGVTQSPTHLIKTRGQQVTLRCSSQSGHNTVSWYQQALGQGPQFIFQYYREEENGRGNFPPRFSGLQFPNYSSELNVNALELDDSALYLCASSLVGSGQGYTFGSGTRLTVV.

The chain recombines TRBV29-1 with TRBJ1-1; a possible D gene is TRBD1 (6 bases). Germline V gene lookup returns CDR1 SQVTM and CDR2 ANQGSEA. Trimming shortened V by 7 bases and J by 0 bases, and 12 bases separated the two germline ends. This CDR3 is built from 13 residues. The CDR3 region is CSGTRGVNTEAFF. CDR3 nucleotides: TGCAGCGGGACCAGGGGCGTGAACACTGAAGCTTTCTTT.

The chain uses TRBV5-8 and TRBJ1-1; D ambiguous. The V gene's germline CDR1 is SGHTS and CDR2 YDEGEE. The CDR3 totals 14 residues. V dropped 0 bases and J dropped 1 base, with 7 bases sitting between them. The CDR3 sequence: CASSLGHRNTEAFF. DNA of the CDR3: TGTGCCAGCAGCTTGGGCCACAGGAACACTGAAGCTTTCTTT.

The chain combines TRBV6-5 with TRBJ1-4, with D unclear. Germline V gene data show CDR1 as MNHEY and CDR2 as SVGAGI. CDR3 length: 14 amino acids. V was clipped by 10 bases and J by 8 bases, with 20 bases between them. CDR3 residues: CATTIWAEKEKLFF. Here the CDR3 DNA reads TGTGCCACCACAATCTGGGCCGAAAAGGAAAAACTGTTTTTT.

The rearrangement joins TRBV18 to TRBJ2-1, with 9 bases lining up with TRBD1. The CDR3 has 15 amino acids. In germline, CDR1 is KGHSH, CDR2 LQKENI. J was trimmed by 7 bases and V by 4 bases; bases with no gene match: 8. The CDR3 DNA sequence: TGTGCCAGCTCACAAGGACAGGGGTCAAGGAATGAGCAGTTCTTC. Translation gives CASSQGQGSRNEQFF.

This sequence joins TRBV5-1 and TRBJ2-2; 9 bases map to TRBD1. Germline V lookup: CDR1 SGHRS, CDR2 YFSETQ. This CDR3 region has 16 residues. V gave up 3 bases and J gave up 3 bases; unmatched junction bases: 6. In nucleotides, the CDR3 is TGCGCCAGCAGCTCATACAGGGGGCTCGACACCGGGGAGCTGTTTTTT. Its protein product is CASSSYRGLDTGELFF.

V is TRBV11-3 and J is TRBJ2-1; 12 positions match TRBD2. The CDR3 is 15 residues long. Germline CDR1 and CDR2: SGHNT and YENEEA. The ends lost 3 bases at V and 7 bases at J; junction bases unmatched: 4. In DNA, the CDR3 is TGTGCCAGCAGCTTCGGACTAGCGGGGCCGAATGAGCAGTTCTTC. Its translation: CASSFGLAGPNEQFF.

The chain has TRBV19 and TRBJ1-5, with D uncertain. Germline-derived CDR1 and CDR2 are LNHDA and SQIVND (reference sequence). V lost 3 bases and J lost 7, with 10 bases in between. The CDR3 covers 13 residues. CDR3 region: CASSMGREQPQHF. CDR3 coding DNA: TGTGCCAGTAGTATGGGGAGGGAACAGCCCCAGCATTTT.

This clone was observed many times. The rearrangement links TRBV5-4 to TRBJ2-7, with TRBD1 as a possible D gene (5 bases). CDR1 and CDR2 (germline): SGHNT, YYREEE (reference sequence). This CDR3 has 13 residues. Trimming pared 4 bases from V and 5 bases from J, leaving 13 bases between. DNA for the CDR3: TGTGCCAGCAGCCTGGCAGGGTCCCACGAGCAGTACTTC. It translates to CASSLAGSHEQYF.

This clone was counted a few times. The chain recombines TRBV29-1 with TRBJ2-1; weak D call: TRBD2 (6 bases). CDR1 SQVTM and CDR2 ANQGSEA come from the germline V gene. Trimming removed 3 bases at V and 2 bases at J, with 20 bases between. The CDR3 spans 17 residues. CDR3 in amino acids: CSVESLFLASTYNEQFF. The CDR3 DNA reads as TGCAGCGTTGAGTCCCTCTTCCTAGCGTCCACCTACAATGAGCAGTTCTTC.

Only a few counts were recorded for this clone. The chain recombines TRBV4-1 with TRBJ2-2; 12 bases line up with TRBD1. The junction had 7 bases not matched to a gene; V was cut back by 3 bases and J by 2 bases. Germline-derived CDR1 and CDR2 are MGHRA and YSYEKL. CDR3 length equals 18 residues. The CDR3 region has the DNA TGCGCCAGCAGCCAGCCCGGGACAGGGGGCGGAAACACCGGGGAGCTGTTTTTT. It encodes CASSQPGTGGGNTGELFF.